Presented here are 7 T cell receptor beta chains from one specimen sequenced in a study of Ad26.COV2.S vaccination and SARS-CoV-2 variants. Sequencing used immunoSEQ multiplex PCR; TCRdb keeps in-frame clones, though not all of them. The sample shows about 400,000 clones, approximately 86% of them seen only once. Stated treatment: approximately 18 received Ad26.COV2.S at low or high dose, single or two shots; about 5 received placebo; per-sample allocation not given. Sample collection was performed on day 63 after the first vaccine or placebo injection. The source material was peripheral blood, sampled in a trial of Ad26.COV2.S vaccine versus placebo. The source is a person aged 18-65 years who received the Ad26.COV2.S COVID-19 vaccine or a placebo.

The chain has TRBV5-1 and TRBJ1-1, with D maybe TRBD1 (6 bases). V was trimmed by 8 bases and J by 1 base, leaving 18 bases between them. The CDR3 consists of 15 residues. The germline gives CDR1 SGHRS, CDR2 YFSETQ. CDR3 coding DNA: TGCGCCAGTAGACCGGGACAACTTTCGAACACTGAAGCTTTCTTT. This gives the protein CASRPGQLSNTEAFF.

The chain couples TRBV29-1 to TRBJ1-1; TRBD1 agrees at 8 bases. This CDR3 comprises 13 residues. In germline, CDR1 is SQVTM, CDR2 ANQGSEA. The J segment lost 0 bases and the V segment lost 3 bases, leaving 0 bases of the junction unmatched. The chain's CDR3 is CSVEGQVNTEAFF. For the CDR3, the DNA is TGCAGCGTTGAGGGACAGGTGAACACTGAAGCTTTCTTT.

The chain is built from TRBV7-9 and TRBJ2-7; no firm D call. The germline CDR1 and CDR2 sequences are SEHNR and FQNEAQ (reference sequence). The CDR3 totals 12 residues. V dropped 4 bases and J dropped 5 bases, with 9 bases sitting between them. CDR3 in DNA: TGTGCCAGCAGCTACTCGACCGACGAGCAGTACTTC. It translates to CASSYSTDEQYF. Complete variable domain (other parts from reference TRBV7-9 and TRBJ2-7): DTGVSQNPRHKITKRGQNVTFRCDPISEHNRLYWYRQTLGQGPEFLTYFQNEAQLEKSRLLSDRFSAERPKGSFSTLEIQRTEQGDSAMYLCASSYSTDEQYFGPGTRLTVT.

The chain carries TRBV6-5 and TRBJ2-1; 10 nucleotides match TRBD1. With 4 bases clipped from V and 8 bases from J, the junction kept 8 bases outside the gene matches. CDR3 length: 15 residues. Germline V lookup: CDR1 MNHEY, CDR2 SVGAGI. CDR3 nucleotides: TGTGCCAGCAGTTCCGGGACAGGGGTCTGGGATGAGCAGTTCTTC. It is translated as CASSSGTGVWDEQFF.

The table lists this clone with a count of one. The chain links TRBV10-3 to TRBJ2-7; 10 nucleotides line up with TRBD2. This CDR3 contains 17 residues. The V gene end was trimmed by 2 bases and the J gene end by 7 bases; junction bases not matched to a gene: 14. Germline V gene sequence: CDR1 ENHRY, CDR2 SYGVKD. CDR3 amino acids: CAISERELVAGGREQYF. The CDR3 nucleotides are TGTGCCATCAGTGAGAGAGAACTGGTAGCGGGGGGTCGTGAGCAGTACTTC.

The V and J genes are TRBV2 and TRBJ1-2, with TRBD1 matching over 10 bases. CDR1 is SNHLY and CDR2 is FYNNEI in the germline V gene. J gave up 2 bases and V 7 bases, and 4 bases lay outside the gene matches. CDR3 size: 14 residues. The DNA for the CDR3 is TGTGCCAGCATTCCGGGACAGGGGAACTATGGCTACACCTTC. It specifies CASIPGQGNYGYTF.

V is TRBV10-1 and J is TRBJ2-7, with D possibly being TRBD1 (6 bases). With 8 bases removed from V and 2 bases from J, the gap between germline ends came to 19 bases. This CDR3 comprises 15 residues. CDR1 is WNHNN, CDR2 SYGVQD, per germline (reference sequence). CDR3 amino acids: CASRQPGHLAYEQYF. CDR3 bases: TGCGCCAGCCGGCAACCGGGACATCTTGCCTACGAGCAGTACTTC.